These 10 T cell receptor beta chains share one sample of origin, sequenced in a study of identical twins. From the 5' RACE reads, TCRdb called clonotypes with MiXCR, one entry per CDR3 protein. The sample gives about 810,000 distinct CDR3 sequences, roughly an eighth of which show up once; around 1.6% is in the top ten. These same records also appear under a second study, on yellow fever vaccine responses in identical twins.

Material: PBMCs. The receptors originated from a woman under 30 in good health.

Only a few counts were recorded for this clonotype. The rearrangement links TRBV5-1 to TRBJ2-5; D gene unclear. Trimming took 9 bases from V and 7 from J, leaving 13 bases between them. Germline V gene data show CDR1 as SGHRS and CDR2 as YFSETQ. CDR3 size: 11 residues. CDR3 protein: CAIPTKMTQYF. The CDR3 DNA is TGCGCCATCCCGACCAAAATGACCCAGTACTTC.

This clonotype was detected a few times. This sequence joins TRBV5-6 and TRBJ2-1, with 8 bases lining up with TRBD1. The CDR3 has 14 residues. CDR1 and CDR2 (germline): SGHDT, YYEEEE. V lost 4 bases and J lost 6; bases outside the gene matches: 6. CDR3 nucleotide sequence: TGTGCCAGCAGCCGCCGGGACAGGACCAATGAGCAGTTCTTC. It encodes CASSRRDRTNEQFF.

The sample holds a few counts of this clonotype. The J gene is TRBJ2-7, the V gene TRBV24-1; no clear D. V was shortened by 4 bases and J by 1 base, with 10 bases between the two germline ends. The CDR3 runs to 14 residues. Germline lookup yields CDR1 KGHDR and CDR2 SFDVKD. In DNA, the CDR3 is TGTGCCACCAGTGACGGGTCCTTATCCTACGAGCAGTACTTC. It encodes CATSDGSLSYEQYF.

This CDR3 is CSERRRVPDTQYF. In DNA, the CDR3 is TGCAGTGAGAGGCGGAGGGTCCCAGATACGCAGTATTTT. The rearrangement joins TRBV20-1 to TRBJ2-3, with D perhaps TRBD2 (6 bases). Per germline, CDR1 DFQATT and CDR2 SNEGSKA (reference sequence). The CDR3 length is 13 residues. Between the trimmed V and J ends, which lost 7 bases and 4 bases, there was a span of 15 bases.

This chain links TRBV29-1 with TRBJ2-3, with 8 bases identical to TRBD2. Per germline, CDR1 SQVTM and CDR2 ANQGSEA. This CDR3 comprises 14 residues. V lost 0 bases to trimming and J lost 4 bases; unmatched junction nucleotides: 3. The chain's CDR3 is CSVEELAGPDTQYF. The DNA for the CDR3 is TGCAGCGTTGAAGAGCTAGCGGGCCCAGATACGCAGTATTTT.

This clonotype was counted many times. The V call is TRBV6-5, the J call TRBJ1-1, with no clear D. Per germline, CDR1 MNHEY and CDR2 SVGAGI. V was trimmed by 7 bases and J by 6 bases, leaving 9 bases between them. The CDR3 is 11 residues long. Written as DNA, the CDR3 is TGTGCCAGCACCGGTGGGGCTGAAGCTTTCTTT. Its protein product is CASTGGAEAFF.

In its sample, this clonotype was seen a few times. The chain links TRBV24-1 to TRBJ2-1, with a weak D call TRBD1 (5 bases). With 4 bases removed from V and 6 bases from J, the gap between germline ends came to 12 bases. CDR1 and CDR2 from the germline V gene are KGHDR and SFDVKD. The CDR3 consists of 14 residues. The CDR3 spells CATSDRQKGNEQFF. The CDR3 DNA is TGTGCCACCAGTGACAGACAGAAAGGCAATGAGCAGTTCTTC.

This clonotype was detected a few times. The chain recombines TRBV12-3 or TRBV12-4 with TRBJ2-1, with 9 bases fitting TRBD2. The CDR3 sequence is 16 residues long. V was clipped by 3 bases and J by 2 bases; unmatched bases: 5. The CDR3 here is CASSLTSGATYNEQFF. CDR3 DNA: TGTGCCAGCAGTTTGACTAGCGGAGCAACCTACAATGAGCAGTTCTTC.

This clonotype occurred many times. The CDR3 reads CASSVEPGSLGGYTF. The CDR3 bases are TGTGCCAGCAGCGTAGAACCGGGATCTTTGGGCGGCTACACCTTC. The V gene is TRBV9, the J gene TRBJ1-2; D remains ambiguous. CDR3 length equals 15 residues. Germline V gene data show CDR1 as SGDLS and CDR2 as YYNGEE. Trimming removed 0 bases from V and 8 bases from J, with 17 bases in between.

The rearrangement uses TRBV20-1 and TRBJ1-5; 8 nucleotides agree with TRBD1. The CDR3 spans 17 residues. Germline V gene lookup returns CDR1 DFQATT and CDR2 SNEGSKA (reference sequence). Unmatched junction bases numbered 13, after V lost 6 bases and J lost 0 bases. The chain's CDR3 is CSAIARSGQVSNQPQHF. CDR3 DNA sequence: TGCAGTGCCATAGCCCGGTCGGGACAGGTTAGCAATCAGCCCCAGCATTTT.